The rows below give T cell receptor beta chains drawn from one sample of a study of control samples from healthy donors and cancer patients. Only in-frame clones appear in the TCRdb table, and some are missing; sequencing was by immunoSEQ multiplex PCR. The data show some 21,000 clones, 75% to 90% seen once. Sequencing was done on a sample of PBMCs. The receptors were gathered from a man between 60 and 75 years old with head and neck cancer. Both conserved end residues are part of each CDR3. A D gene is named only where the DNA matches it firmly. Size is omitted from some rows. Given values are once, few, many or a class for expanded clones.

v_call	d_call	j_call	clone_size	cdr3_nt	cdr3_aa
TRBV7-2	TRBD1	TRBJ2-5	NA	TGTGCCAGCAGCTTATGGGACAGGGACCAAGAGACCCAGTACTTC	CASSLWDRDQETQYF
TRBV9	NA	TRBJ1-2	NA	TGTGCCAGCAGCGTAGGATGGGGTGGCTACACCTTC	CASSVGWGGYTF
TRBV7-9	NA	TRBJ2-3	NA	TGTGCCAGCAGCACCCCCCAGCGGAGCACAGATACGCAGTATTTT	CASSTPQRSTDTQYF
TRBV25-1	NA	TRBJ2-1	NA	TGTGCCACCTCGGACACAACCTCCTACAATGAGCAGTTCTTC	CATSDTTSYNEQFF
TRBV27	NA	TRBJ1-1	NA	TGTGCCAGCAGTCCGTATCAGGGTTGGACTGAAGCTTTCTTT	CASSPYQGWTEAFF
TRBV30	NA	TRBJ1-3	once	TGTGCCTGGAGTTCTGGAAACACCATATATTTT	CAWSSGNTIYF
TRBV18	TRBD1	TRBJ1-2	NA	TGTGCCAGCTCACCATCCCGGACAGGGGGCAACTATGGCTACACCTTC	CASSPSRTGGNYGYTF
TRBV30	TRBD2	TRBJ2-3	NA	TGTGCCTGGACTTTGGGACTAGCGGGACGAGATACGCAGTATTTT	CAWTLGLAGRDTQYF
TRBV6-5	TRBD1	TRBJ2-3	NA	TGTGCCAGCAGTCTCCGGGACAGGGTAATAGATACGCAGTATTTT	CASSLRDRVIDTQYF
TRBV10-3	NA	TRBJ1-5	NA	TGTGCCATCAGTGAGTCGGTACAGCCCCAGCATTTT	CAISESVQPQHF
TRBV7-6	NA	TRBJ2-3	NA	TGTGCCAGCACTCTGGGGCCGGCTACTAGCACAGATACGCAGTATTTT	CASTLGPATSTDTQYF
TRBV9	NA	TRBJ2-7	NA	TGTGCCAGCAGCGTAGGCTGGGGGGCCTCCTACGAGCAGTACTTC	CASSVGWGASYEQYF
TRBV4-1	TRBD2	TRBJ2-1	NA	TGCGCCAGCAGCCAAGACGAAGCGGGAGTCGGTTGGAATGAGCAGTTCTTC	CASSQDEAGVGWNEQFF
TRBV7-9	TRBD1	TRBJ1-4	few	TGTGCCAGCAGCCTTGGTGGCACAGGGGTAGCAACTAATGAAAAACTGTTTTTT	CASSLGGTGVATNEKLFF
TRBV7-3	TRBD1	TRBJ1-1	NA	TGTGCCAGCAGCTTAGGGACAGGGGGCGCAAGTGAAGCTTTCTTT	CASSLGTGGASEAFF
TRBV7-3	NA	TRBJ1-1	NA	TGTGCCAGCAGCTTAAGCCGAGCCTCTGAAGCTTTCTTT	CASSLSRASEAFF
TRBV14	TRBD2	TRBJ2-1	few	TGTGCCAGCAGCCAACTAGCGGGAAAAGGTCCCTACAATGAGCAGTTCTTC	CASSQLAGKGPYNEQFF
TRBV5-6	NA	TRBJ1-6	few	TGTGCCAGCAGCTCGTATGGTTCACCCCTCCACTTT	CASSSYGSPLHF
TRBV4-2	TRBD2	TRBJ2-3	NA	TGTGCCAGCAGCCAAGCTAGCGGGACTGGAGATACGCAGTATTTT	CASSQASGTGDTQYF
TRBV5-1	NA	TRBJ2-2	NA	TGCGCCAGCAGCTTACAGGGATCCACCGGGGAGCTGTTTTTT	CASSLQGSTGELFF
TRBV6-5	TRBD2	TRBJ2-1	NA	TGTGCCAGCAGTTTAAGCGGGAGCTCCTACAATGAGCAGTTCTTC	CASSLSGSSYNEQFF
TRBV3-1/TRBV3-2	NA	TRBJ2-1	NA	TGTGCCAGCGGCTACAATGAGCAGTTCTTC	CASGYNEQFF
TRBV2	NA	TRBJ1-2	NA	TGTGCCAGCAGTGAGAGGAGGGACTATGGCTACACCTTC	CASSERRDYGYTF
TRBV2	NA	TRBJ2-7	NA	TGTGCCAGCAGTGAATGGGTGGGAGGCTCCCCCTCTGGGTACGAGCAGTACTTC	CASSEWVGGSPSGYEQYF
TRBV19	TRBD1	TRBJ2-2	NA	TGTGCCAGTAGTACTTGGGGACAGGCTCGAGGGGAGCTGTTTTTT	CASSTWGQARGELFF
TRBV29-1	NA	TRBJ1-1	NA	TGCAGCGTAGTCCCCGGGGGGAACACTGAAGCTTTCTTT	CSVVPGGNTEAFF
TRBV5-1	NA	TRBJ1-4	NA	TGCGCCAGCAGCCAAACAGGGTCGCATGAAAAACTGTTTTTT	CASSQTGSHEKLFF
TRBV28	NA	TRBJ2-7	NA	TGTGCCAGCAGACTAACAGGTTACGAGCAGTACTTC	CASRLTGYEQYF
TRBV25-1	TRBD1	TRBJ1-2	NA	TGTGCCAGCGGGACAGGATATGGCTACACCTTC	CASGTGYGYTF
TRBV6-2/TRBV6-3	NA	TRBJ2-2	NA	TGTGCCAGCAGTTACCTCGTCACCGGGGAGCTGTTTTTT	CASSYLVTGELFF
TRBV5-1	NA	TRBJ2-5	NA	TGCGCCAGCAGCTCCCCCCAGGAGACCCAGTACTTC	CASSSPQETQYF
TRBV5-1	NA	TRBJ1-2	NA	TGCGCCAGCAGCTTTGCGACCTATGGCTACACCTTC	CASSFATYGYTF
TRBV15	TRBD2	TRBJ2-1	NA	TGTGCCACCAGCAGAGCGGGACTAGCGGGAGTTGTAGGGGCTGAGCAGTTCTTC	CATSRAGLAGVVGAEQFF
TRBV18	NA	TRBJ2-3	NA	TGTGCCAGCTCACCAACGCTCGGCACAGATACGCAGTATTTT	CASSPTLGTDTQYF
TRBV11-2	NA	TRBJ2-7	NA	TGTGCCAGCAGCTTAATGGGGGGCCCCTACGAGCAGTACTTC	CASSLMGGPYEQYF
TRBV6-5	NA	TRBJ1-5	once	TGTGCCAGCAGTTACTTGATGTTTGATCAGCCCCAGCATTTT	CASSYLMFDQPQHF
TRBV11-2	NA	TRBJ1-6	NA	TGTGCCAGCAGCTTAGGGGTAGCCCCACCCCTCCACTTT	CASSLGVAPPLHF
TRBV30	NA	TRBJ1-6	NA	TGTGCCTGGAGTCTGGCCGGGACTAGCGGGGGTTCACCCCTCCACTTT	CAWSLAGTSGGSPLHF
TRBV28	NA	TRBJ2-1	once	TGTGCCAGCAGTATGATACGCTCCTACAATGAGCAGTTCTTC	CASSMIRSYNEQFF
TRBV5-6	TRBD2	TRBJ2-3	NA	TGTGCCAGCAGCTTGCGGGCTAGCGGGGTTCCTAGCACAGATACGCAGTATTTT	CASSLRASGVPSTDTQYF